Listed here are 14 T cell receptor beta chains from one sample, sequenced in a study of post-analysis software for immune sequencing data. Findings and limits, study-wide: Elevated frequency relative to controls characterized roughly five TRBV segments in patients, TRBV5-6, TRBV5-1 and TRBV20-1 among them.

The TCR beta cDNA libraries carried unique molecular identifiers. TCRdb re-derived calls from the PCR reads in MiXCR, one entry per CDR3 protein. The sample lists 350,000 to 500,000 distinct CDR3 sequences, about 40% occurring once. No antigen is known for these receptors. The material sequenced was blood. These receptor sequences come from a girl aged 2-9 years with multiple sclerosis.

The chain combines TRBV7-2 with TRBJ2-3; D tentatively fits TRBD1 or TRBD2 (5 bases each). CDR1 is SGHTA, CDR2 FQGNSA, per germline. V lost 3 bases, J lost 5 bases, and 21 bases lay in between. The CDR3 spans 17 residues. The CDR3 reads CASSLRGRTAGIDTQYF. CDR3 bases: TGTGCCAGCAGCTTGAGGGGCCGGACTGCAGGAATAGATACGCAGTATTTT.

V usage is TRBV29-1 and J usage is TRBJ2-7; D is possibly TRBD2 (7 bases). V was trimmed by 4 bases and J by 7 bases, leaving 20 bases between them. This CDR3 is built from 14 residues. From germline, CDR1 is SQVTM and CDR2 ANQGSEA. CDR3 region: CSVGGGPGRLEQYF. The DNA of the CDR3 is TGCAGCGTTGGGGGGGGGCCGGGAAGACTGGAGCAGTACTTC.

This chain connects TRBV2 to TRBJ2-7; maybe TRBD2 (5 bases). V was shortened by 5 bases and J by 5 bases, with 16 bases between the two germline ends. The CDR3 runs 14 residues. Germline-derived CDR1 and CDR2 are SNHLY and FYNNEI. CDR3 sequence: CASSPSLLAHEQYF. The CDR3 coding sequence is TGTGCCAGCAGTCCGAGTCTCCTAGCCCACGAGCAGTACTTC.

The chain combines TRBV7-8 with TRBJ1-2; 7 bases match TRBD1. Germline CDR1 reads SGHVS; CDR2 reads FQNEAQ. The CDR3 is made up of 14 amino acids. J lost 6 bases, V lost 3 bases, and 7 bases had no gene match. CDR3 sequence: CASSFVGGGHGYTF. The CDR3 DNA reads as TGTGCCAGCAGCTTCGTGGGAGGGGGCCATGGCTACACCTTC.

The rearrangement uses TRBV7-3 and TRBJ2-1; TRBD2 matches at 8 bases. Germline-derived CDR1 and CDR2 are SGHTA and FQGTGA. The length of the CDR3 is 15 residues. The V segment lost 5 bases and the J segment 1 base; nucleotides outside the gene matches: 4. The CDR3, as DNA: TGTGCCAGCAGCACGACGGGGGGGTCCTACAATGAGCAGTTCTTC. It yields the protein CASSTTGGSYNEQFF. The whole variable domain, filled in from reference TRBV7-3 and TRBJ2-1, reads GAGVSQTPSNKVTEKGKYVELRCDPISGHTALYWYRQSLGQGPEFLIYFQGTGAADDSGLPNDRFFAVRPEGSVSTLKIQRTERGDSAVYLCASSTTGGSYNEQFFGPGTRLTVL.

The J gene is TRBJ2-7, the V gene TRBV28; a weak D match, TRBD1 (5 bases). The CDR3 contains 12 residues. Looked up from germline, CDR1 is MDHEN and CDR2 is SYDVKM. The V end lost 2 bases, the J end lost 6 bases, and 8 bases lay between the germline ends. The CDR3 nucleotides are TGTGCCAGCAGTTTACCAGGGTTCGAGCAGTACTTC. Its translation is CASSLPGFEQYF. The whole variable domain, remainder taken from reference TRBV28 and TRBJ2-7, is DVKVTQSSRYLVKRTGEKVFLECVQDMDHENMFWYRQDPGLGLRLIYFSYDVKMKEKGDIPEGYSVSREKKERFSLILESASTNQTSMYLCASSLPGFEQYFGPGTRLTVT.

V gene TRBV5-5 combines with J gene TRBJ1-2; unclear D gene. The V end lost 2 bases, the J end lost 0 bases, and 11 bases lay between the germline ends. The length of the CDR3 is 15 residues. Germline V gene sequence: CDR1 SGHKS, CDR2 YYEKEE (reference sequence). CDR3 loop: CASSFSGSPNYGYTF. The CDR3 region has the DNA TGTGCCAGCAGCTTCTCCGGCAGCCCTAACTATGGCTACACCTTC.

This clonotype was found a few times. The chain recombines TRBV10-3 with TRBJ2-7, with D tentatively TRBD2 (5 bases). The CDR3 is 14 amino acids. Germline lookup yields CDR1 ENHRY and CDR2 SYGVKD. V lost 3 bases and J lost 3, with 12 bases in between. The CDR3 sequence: CAISDEGQIYEQYF. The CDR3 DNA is TGTGCCATCAGTGACGAGGGTCAGATCTACGAGCAGTACTTC.

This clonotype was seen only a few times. CDR3 in DNA: TGCGCCAGCAGCCAAGATTTGGGACTATCTTACGAGCAGTACTTC. Translating gives CASSQDLGLSYEQYF. The chain links TRBV4-1 to TRBJ2-5, with 7 nucleotides matching TRBD2. The better agreement between TRBJ2-7 and the DNA end casts doubt on the J call. This CDR3 is built from 15 residues. The germline gives CDR1 MGHRA, CDR2 YSYEKL.

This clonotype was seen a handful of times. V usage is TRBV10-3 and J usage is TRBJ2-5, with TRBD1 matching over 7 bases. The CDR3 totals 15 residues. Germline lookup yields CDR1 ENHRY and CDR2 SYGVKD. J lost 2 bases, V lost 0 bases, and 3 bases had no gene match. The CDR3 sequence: CAISESARGQETQYF. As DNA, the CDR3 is TGTGCCATCAGTGAGTCGGCCAGGGGGCAAGAGACCCAGTACTTC.

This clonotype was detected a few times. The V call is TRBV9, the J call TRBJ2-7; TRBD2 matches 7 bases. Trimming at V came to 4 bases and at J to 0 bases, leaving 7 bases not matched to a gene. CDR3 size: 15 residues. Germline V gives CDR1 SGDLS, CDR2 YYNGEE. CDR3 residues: CASSSGASGSYEQYF. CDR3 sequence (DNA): TGTGCCAGCAGCTCTGGAGCTAGCGGCTCCTACGAGCAGTACTTC.

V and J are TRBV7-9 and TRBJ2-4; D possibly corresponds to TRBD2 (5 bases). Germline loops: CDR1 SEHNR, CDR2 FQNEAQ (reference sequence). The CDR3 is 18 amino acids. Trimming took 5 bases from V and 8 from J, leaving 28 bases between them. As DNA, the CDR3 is TGTGCCAGCAGCCTCCCAACCGAGAGCGGCTTCCACTTAGACATTCAGTACTTC. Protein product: CASSLPTESGFHLDIQYF. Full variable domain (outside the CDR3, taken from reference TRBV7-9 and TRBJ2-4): DTGVSQNPRHKITKRGQNVTFRCDPISEHNRLYWYRQTLGQGPEFLTYFQNEAQLEKSRLLSDRFSAERPKGSFSTLEIQRTEQGDSAMYLCASSLPTESGFHLDIQYFGAGTRLSVL.

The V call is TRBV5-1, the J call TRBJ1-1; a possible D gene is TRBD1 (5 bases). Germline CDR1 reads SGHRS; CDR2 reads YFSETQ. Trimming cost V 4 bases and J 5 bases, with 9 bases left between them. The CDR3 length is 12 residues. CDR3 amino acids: CASSGRGTEAFF. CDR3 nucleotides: TGCGCCAGCAGCGGAAGGGGAACTGAAGCTTTCTTT.

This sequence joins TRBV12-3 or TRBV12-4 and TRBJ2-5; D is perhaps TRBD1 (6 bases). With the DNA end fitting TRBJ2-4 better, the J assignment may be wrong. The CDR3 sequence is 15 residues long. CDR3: CASNPQGLTKNIQYF. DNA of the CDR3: TGTGCCAGCAACCCACAGGGTCTAACCAAAAACATTCAGTACTTC.